This T cell receptor beta chain was recorded in a study of cytomegalovirus exposure and HLA in healthy donors. This CDR3 has 15 amino acids. Only in-frame clones appear in the TCRdb table, and some are missing; sequencing was by immunoSEQ multiplex PCR. The table has about 160,000 clones, 96% seen once; the top ten hold more than 0.7%. The sequencing input was PBMCs. The source is a woman between 18 and 29 years old in good health and CMV-seronegative. The V call is TRBV21-1, the J call TRBJ2-7; TRBD1, the D gene given by the table, was not confirmed from the DNA. TRBV21-1 is labeled a pseudogene. The CDR3 nucleotides are TGTGCCAGCAGCAAGAGGCAGGGGGCCTTCTACGAGCAGTACTTC. It specifies CASSKRQGAFYEQYF.